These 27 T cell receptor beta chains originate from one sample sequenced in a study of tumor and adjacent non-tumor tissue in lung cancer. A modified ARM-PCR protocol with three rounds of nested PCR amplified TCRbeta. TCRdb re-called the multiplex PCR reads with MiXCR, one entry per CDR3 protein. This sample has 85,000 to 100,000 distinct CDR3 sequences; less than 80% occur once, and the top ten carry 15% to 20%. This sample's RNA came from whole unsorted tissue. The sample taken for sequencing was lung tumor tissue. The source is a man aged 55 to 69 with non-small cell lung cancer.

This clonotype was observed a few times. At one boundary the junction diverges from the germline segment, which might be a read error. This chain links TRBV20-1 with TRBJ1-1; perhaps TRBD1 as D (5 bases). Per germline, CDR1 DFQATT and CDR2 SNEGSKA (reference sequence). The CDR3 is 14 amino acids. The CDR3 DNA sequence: TGCAGTGCTAATATTAGGGGACCCTACACTGAAGTTTTCTTT. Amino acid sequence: CSANIRGPYTEVFF.

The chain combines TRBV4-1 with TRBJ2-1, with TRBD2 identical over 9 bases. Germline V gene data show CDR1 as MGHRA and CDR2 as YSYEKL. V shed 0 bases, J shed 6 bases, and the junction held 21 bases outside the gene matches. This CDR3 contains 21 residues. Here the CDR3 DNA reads TGCGCCAGCAGCCAAGACGCTTCGAGTTTTGCGATTAGCGGGGGACGCAATGAGCAGTTCTTC. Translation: CASSQDASSFAISGGRNEQFF.

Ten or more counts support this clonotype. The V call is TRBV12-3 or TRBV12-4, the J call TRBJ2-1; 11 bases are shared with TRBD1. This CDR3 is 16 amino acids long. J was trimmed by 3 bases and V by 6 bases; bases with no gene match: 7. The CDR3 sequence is CASSAGTGGSYNEQFF. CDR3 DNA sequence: TGTGCCAGCAGCGCCGGGACAGGGGGGAGCTACAATGAGCAGTTCTTC.

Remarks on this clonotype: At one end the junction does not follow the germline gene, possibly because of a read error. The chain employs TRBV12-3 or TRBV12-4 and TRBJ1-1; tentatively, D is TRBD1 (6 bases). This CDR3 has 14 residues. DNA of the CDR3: TGCGCCAGCAGTTTATCGGGGGGCCTAGCTGAAGCTTTCTTT. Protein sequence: CASSLSGGLAEAFF.

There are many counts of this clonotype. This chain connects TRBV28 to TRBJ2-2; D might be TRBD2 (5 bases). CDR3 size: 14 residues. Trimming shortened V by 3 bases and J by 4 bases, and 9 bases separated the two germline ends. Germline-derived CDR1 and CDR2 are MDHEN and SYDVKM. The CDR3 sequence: CASSFRGITGELFF. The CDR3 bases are TGTGCCAGCAGTTTTAGAGGGATCACCGGGGAGCTGTTTTTT.

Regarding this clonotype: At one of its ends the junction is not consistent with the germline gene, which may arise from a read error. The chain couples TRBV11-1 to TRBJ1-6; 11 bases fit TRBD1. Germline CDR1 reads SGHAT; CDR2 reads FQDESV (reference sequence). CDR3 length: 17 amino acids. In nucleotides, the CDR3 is TGTGCAAGCAGCTCCTCCCGGACAGGGGGCAATTATTCACCCCTCCACTTT. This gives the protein CASSSSRTGGNYSPLHF. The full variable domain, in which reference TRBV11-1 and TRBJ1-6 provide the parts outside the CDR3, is EAEVAQSPRYKITEKSQAVAFWCDPISGHATLYWYRQILGQGPELLVQFQDESVVDDSQLPKDRFSAERLKGVDSTLKIQPAELGDSAMYLCASSSSRTGGNYSPLHFGNGTRLTVT.

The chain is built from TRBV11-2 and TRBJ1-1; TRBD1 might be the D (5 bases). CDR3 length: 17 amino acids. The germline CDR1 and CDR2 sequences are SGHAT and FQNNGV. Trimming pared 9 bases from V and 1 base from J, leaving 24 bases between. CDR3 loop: CARCSTVRPGQNTEAFF. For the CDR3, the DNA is TGTGCCAGATGCTCGACTGTTCGACCAGGGCAGAACACTGAAGCTTTCTTT.

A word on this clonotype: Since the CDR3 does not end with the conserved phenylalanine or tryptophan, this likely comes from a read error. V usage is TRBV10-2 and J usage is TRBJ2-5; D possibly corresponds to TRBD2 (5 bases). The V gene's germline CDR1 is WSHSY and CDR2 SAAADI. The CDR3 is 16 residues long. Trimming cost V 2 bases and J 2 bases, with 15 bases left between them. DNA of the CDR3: TGCGCCAGCAGTGAGAGCACATTGAGGGTACAAGAGACCCAGTACTTA. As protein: CASSESTLRVQETQYL.

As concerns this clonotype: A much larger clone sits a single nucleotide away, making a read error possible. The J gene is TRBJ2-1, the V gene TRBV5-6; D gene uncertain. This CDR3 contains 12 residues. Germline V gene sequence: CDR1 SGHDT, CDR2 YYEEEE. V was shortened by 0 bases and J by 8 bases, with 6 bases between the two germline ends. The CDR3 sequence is CASSLAYDEQFF. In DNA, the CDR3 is TGTGCCAGCAGCTTGGCTTACGATGAGCAGTTCTTC.

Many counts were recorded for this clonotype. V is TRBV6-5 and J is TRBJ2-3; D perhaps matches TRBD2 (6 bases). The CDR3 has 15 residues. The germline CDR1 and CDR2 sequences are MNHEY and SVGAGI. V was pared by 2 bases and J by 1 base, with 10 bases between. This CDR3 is CASSYGAGRTDTQYF. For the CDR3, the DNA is TGTGCCAGCAGTTACGGAGCGGGTCGCACAGATACGCAGTATTTT.

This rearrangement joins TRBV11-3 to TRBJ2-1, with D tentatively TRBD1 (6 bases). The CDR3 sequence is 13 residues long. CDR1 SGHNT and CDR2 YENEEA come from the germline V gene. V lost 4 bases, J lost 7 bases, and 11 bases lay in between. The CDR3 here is CASSYSQGNEQFF. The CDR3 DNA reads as TGTGCCAGCAGCTACTCACAGGGAAATGAGCAGTTCTTC.

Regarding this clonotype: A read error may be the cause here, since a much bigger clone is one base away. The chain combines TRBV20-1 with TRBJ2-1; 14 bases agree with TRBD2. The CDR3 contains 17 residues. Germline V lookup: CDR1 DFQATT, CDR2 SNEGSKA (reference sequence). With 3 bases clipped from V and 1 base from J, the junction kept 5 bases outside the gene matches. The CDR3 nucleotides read TGCAGTGCTAGGACTAGCGGGAGGGCCAGGTCCTACAATGAGCAGTTCTTC. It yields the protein CSARTSGRARSYNEQFF.

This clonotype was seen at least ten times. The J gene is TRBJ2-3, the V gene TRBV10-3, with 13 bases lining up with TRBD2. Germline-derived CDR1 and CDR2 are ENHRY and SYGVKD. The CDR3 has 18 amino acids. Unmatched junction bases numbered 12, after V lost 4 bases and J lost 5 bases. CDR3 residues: CAISGGTSGGAVGDTQYF. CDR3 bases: TGTGCCATCAGTGGGGGAACTAGCGGGGGGGCGGTAGGAGATACGCAGTATTTT.

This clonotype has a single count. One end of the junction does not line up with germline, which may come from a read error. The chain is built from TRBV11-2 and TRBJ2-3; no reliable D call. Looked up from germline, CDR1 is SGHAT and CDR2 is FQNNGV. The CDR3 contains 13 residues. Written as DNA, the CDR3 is TGTACCAGCAGTTCTGCCAGTACAGATACGCAGTATTTT. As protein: CTSSSASTDTQYF.

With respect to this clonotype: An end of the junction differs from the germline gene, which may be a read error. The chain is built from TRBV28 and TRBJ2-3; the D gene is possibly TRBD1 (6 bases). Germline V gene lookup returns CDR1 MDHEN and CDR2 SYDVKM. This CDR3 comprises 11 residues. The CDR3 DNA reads TGTACCAGCAACGCCAGGGGTACACAGTATTTT. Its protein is CTSNARGTQYF.

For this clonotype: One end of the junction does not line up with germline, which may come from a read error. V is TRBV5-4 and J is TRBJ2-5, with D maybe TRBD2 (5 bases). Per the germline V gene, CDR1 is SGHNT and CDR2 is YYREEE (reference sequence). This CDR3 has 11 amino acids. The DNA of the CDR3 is TGTGCCATCAGCGGCGTGGAGACCCAGTACTTC. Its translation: CAISGVETQYF.

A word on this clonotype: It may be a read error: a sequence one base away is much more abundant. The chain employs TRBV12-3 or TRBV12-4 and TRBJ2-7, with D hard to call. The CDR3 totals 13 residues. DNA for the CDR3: TGTACCAGCAGTTTTGGCGATGCCCCTTGGCAGTACTTC. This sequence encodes CTSSFGDAPWQYF.

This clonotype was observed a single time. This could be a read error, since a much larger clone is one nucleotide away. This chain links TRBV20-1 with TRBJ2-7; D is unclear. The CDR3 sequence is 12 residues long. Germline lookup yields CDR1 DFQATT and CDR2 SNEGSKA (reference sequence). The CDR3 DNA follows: TGCAGTGCTATCTACGACGGCTACGAGCGGTACTTC. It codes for CSAIYDGYERYF.

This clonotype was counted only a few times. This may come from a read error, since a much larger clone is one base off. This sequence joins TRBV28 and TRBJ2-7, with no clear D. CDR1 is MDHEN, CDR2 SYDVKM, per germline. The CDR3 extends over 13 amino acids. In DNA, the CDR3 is TGTGCCGGCAGACCCTCACGGTCCTACGAGCAGTACTTC. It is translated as CAGRPSRSYEQYF.

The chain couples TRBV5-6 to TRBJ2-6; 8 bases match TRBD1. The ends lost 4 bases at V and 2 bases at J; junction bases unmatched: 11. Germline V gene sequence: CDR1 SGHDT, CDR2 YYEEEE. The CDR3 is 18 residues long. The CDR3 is CASSIGRDRWPGANVLTF. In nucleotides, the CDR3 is TGTGCCAGCAGCATAGGACGGGACAGGTGGCCTGGGGCCAACGTCCTGACTTTC. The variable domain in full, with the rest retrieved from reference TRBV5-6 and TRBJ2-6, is DAGVTQSPTHLIKTRGQQVTLRCSPKSGHDTVSWYQQALGQGPQFIFQYYEEEERQRGNFPDRFSGHQFPNYSSELNVNALLLGDSALYLCASSIGRDRWPGANVLTFGAGSRLTVL.

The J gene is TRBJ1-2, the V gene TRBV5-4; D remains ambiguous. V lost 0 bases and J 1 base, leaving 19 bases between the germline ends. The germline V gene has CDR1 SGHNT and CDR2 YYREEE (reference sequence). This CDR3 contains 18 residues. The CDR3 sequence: CASSLGPLQWTFNYGYTF. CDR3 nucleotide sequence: TGTGCCAGCAGCTTGGGACCCTTACAGTGGACCTTTAACTATGGCTACACCTTC.

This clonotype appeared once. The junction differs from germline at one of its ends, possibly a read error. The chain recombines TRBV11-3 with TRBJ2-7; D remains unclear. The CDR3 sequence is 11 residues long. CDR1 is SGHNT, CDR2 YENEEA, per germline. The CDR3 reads CANSLKYEEYF. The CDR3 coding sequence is TGTGCTAACAGCCTCAAGTACGAGGAGTACTTC.

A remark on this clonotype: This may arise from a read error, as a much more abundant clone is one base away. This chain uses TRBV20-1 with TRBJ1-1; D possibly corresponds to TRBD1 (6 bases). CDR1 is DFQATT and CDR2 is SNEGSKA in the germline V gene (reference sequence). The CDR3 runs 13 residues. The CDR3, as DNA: TGCAGTGCTAGCCCTACAGGGTTGACTGATGCTTTCTTT. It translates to CSASPTGLTDAFF.

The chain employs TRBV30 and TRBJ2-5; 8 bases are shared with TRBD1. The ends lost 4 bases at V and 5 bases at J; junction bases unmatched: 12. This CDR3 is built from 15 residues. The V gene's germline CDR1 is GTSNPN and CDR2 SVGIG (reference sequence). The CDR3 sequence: CAWNRGQGASETQYF. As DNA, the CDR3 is TGTGCCTGGAATAGGGGGCAGGGGGCGAGTGAGACCCAGTACTTC.

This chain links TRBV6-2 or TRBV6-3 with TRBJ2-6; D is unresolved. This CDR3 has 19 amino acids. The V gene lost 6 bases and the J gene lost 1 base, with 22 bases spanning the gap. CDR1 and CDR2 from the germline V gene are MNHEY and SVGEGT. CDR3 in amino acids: CASSRGAHLSYSGANVLTF. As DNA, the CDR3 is TGTGCCAGCAGCCGCGGAGCTCACTTGTCTTATTCTGGGGCCAACGTCCTGACTTTC.

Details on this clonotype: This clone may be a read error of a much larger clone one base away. The CDR3 region is CASSSTGGSREQYF. CDR3 coding DNA: TGTGCCAGCAGCTCCACTGGGGGCAGCCGCGAGCAATACTTC. The V and J genes are TRBV11-2 and TRBJ2-7, with D perhaps matching TRBD1 (6 bases). The CDR3 extends over 14 amino acids. CDR1 is SGHAT, CDR2 FQNNGV, per germline.

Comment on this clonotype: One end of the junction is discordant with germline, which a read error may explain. The CDR3 region is CASSRSGRYNEQLF. CDR3 nucleotide sequence: TGCGCCAGCAGCAGGTCAGGAAGATACAATGAGCAGCTCTTC. J is TRBJ2-1 and V is TRBV5-6; no definite D call. The CDR3 runs to 14 residues. Germline V gene lookup returns CDR1 SGHDT and CDR2 YYEEEE. Drawing the rest from reference TRBV5-6 and TRBJ2-1, the complete variable domain is DAGVTQSPTHLIKTRGQQVTLRCSPKSGHDTVSWYQQALGQGPQFIFQYYEEEERQRGNFPDRFSGHQFPNYSSELNVNALLLGDSALYLCASSRSGRYNEQLFGPGTRLTVL.